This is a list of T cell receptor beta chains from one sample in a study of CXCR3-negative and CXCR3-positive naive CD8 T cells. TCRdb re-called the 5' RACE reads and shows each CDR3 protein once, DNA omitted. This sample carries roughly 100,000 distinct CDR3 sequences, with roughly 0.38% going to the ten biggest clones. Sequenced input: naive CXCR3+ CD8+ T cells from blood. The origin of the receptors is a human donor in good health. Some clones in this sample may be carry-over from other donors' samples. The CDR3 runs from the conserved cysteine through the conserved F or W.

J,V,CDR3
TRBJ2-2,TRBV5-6,CASTRSGELFF
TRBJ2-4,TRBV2,CASSEVAGVPKNIQYF
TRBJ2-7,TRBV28,CASSFAEGYEQYF
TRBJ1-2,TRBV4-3,CASSQDRGGGYGYTF
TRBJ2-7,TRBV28,CANRLRGSYEQYF
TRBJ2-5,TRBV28,CASSFVAYIEETQYF
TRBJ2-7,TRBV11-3,CASSPRRSGSFYEQYF
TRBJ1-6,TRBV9,CASSVGKGSPLHF
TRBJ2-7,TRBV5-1,CASSLDLGDEQYF
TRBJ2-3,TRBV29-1,CSAELGLAGVSDTQYF
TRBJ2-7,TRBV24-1,CATSDLCRGPAYEQYF
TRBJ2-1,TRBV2,CASSEVAGGVVEQFF
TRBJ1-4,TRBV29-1,CSVIPPGDGEKLFF
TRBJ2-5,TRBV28,CASSSRGIQETQYF
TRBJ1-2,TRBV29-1,CSVRNEMTNYGYTF
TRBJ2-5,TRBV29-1,CSGRLTGGRGETQYF